A single sample is the source of the 27 T cell receptor beta chains below, sequenced in a study of blood T cells in healthy people across ages. PCR was performed a second time for about 7 to 11 cycles using a sample-barcoded 5' primer and a J-beta primer mix. From the 5' RACE reads, TCRdb called clonotypes with MiXCR, one entry per CDR3 protein. The table lists 450,000 to 700,000 distinct CDR3 sequences, roughly a quarter of them singletons. Sequencing input: blood. The receptors come from a woman aged 70-85 years in good health.

This clonotype has just a few counts. V usage is TRBV15 and J usage is TRBJ1-6, with D tentatively TRBD1 (6 bases). This CDR3 is built from 15 residues. Deletions cut 1 base from V and 7 bases from J, with 11 bases between. Per germline, CDR1 LNHNV and CDR2 YYDKDF (reference sequence). The chain's CDR3 is CATSRVNRDNSPLHF. CDR3 coding DNA: TGTGCCACCAGCAGAGTGAACAGGGACAATTCACCCCTCCACTTT. Full variable domain (outside the CDR3, taken from reference TRBV15 and TRBJ1-6): DAMVIQNPRYQVTQFGKPVTLSCSQTLNHNVMYWYQQKSSQAPKLLFHYYDKDFNNEADTPDNFQSRRPNTSFCFLDIRSPGLGDTAMYLCATSRVNRDNSPLHFGNGTRLTVT.

The chain employs TRBV10-3 and TRBJ2-5; D gene ambiguous. Near its end, the DNA agrees better with TRBJ2-1, so the J call may be wrong. CDR3 length: 12 residues. Germline-derived CDR1 and CDR2 are ENHRY and SYGVKD. Here the CDR3 DNA reads TGTGCCATCTCCCTGACTCGCAATGAGCAGTTCTTC. Amino acids: CAISLTRNEQFF.

The V gene is TRBV20-1, the J gene TRBJ2-1; D may be TRBD2 (6 bases). Germline assignment: CDR1 DFQATT and CDR2 SNEGSKA (reference sequence). The CDR3 totals 14 residues. Trimming removed 0 bases from V and 5 bases from J, with 11 bases in between. The DNA of the CDR3 is TGCAGTGCTAGAGATGGGGGGACTGACAATGAGCAGTTCTTC. It codes for CSARDGGTDNEQFF.

As regards this clonotype: One junction end does not reproduce the germline sequence, and a read error may be involved. The chain employs TRBV14 and TRBJ2-1; D gene ambiguous. This CDR3 contains 11 residues. Germline V gene data show CDR1 as SGHDN and CDR2 as FVKESK. The CDR3 DNA sequence: TGTGCCAGCAGCCAAAACAAGAGGTGGATCTTC. Protein product: CASSQNKRWIF.

The rearrangement uses TRBV6-2 or TRBV6-3 and TRBJ1-5, with 12 nucleotides matching TRBD1. The J segment lost 1 base and the V segment lost 4 bases, leaving 8 bases of the junction unmatched. There are 18 residues in the CDR3. The germline gives CDR1 MNHEY, CDR2 SVGEGT. Here the CDR3 DNA reads TGTGCCAGCAGTTCTTGGGACAGGGGGCTAGCGAGCAATCAGCCCCAGCATTTT. It is translated as CASSSWDRGLASNQPQHF.

The chain combines TRBV29-1 with TRBJ1-1, with D tentatively TRBD1 (6 bases). CDR3 length: 12 amino acids. Between the trimmed V and J ends, which lost 6 bases and 6 bases, there was a span of 14 bases. Germline CDR1 and CDR2: SQVTM and ANQGSEA. The CDR3 bases are TGCAGCGTCAACCAGGGGACGGCTGAAGCTTTCTTT. Translating gives CSVNQGTAEAFF.

The chain carries TRBV6-2 or TRBV6-3 and TRBJ1-2, with D perhaps matching TRBD1 (6 bases). CDR1 and CDR2 from the germline V gene are MNHEY and SVGEGT. V lost 0 bases to trimming and J lost 10 bases, with 15 bases between them. This CDR3 comprises 14 residues. In DNA form, the CDR3 reads TGTGCCAGCAGTTACTCACCGGGACATTACTCCTACACCTTC. It codes for CASSYSPGHYSYTF.

This clonotype was recorded once. The rearrangement links TRBV20-1 to TRBJ2-7; 7 bases map to TRBD1. There are 12 residues in the CDR3. CDR1 and CDR2 from the germline V gene are DFQATT and SNEGSKA (reference sequence). With 5 bases clipped from V and 2 bases from J, the junction kept 3 bases outside the gene matches. This CDR3 reads CSAEDRTYEQYF. For the CDR3, the DNA is TGCAGTGCTGAGGACAGGACCTACGAGCAGTACTTC.

This chain links TRBV29-1 with TRBJ2-5; D could derive from TRBD1 or TRBD2 (5 bases each). The CDR3 spans 14 residues. Deletions cut 5 bases from V and 1 base from J, with 14 bases between. The germline V gene encodes CDR1 SQVTM and CDR2 ANQGSEA. The CDR3 loop reads CSVTAEGPQETQYF. For the CDR3, the DNA is TGCAGCGTTACGGCAGAGGGGCCCCAAGAGACCCAGTACTTC.

This chain links TRBV16 with TRBJ2-7, with D uncertain. V was shortened by 4 bases and J by 3 bases, with 10 bases between the two germline ends. CDR1 and CDR2 (germline): KGHSY, FQNENV. CDR3 size: 13 residues. The CDR3 region is CASSPAWDYEQYF. The CDR3 nucleotides are TGTGCCAGCAGCCCTGCTTGGGACTACGAGCAGTACTTC.

This clonotype was detected only a few times. The V and J genes are TRBV20-1 and TRBJ1-2; D is ambiguous. Trimming stripped 3 bases from V and 3 bases from J, with 20 bases between. Looked up from germline, CDR1 is DFQATT and CDR2 is SNEGSKA (reference sequence). This CDR3 has 16 residues. This CDR3 is CSARMSGRRRDYGYTF. The CDR3 bases are TGCAGTGCTAGGATGTCCGGACGGCGGCGGGACTATGGCTACACCTTC.

The chain is built from TRBV5-1 and TRBJ1-6; possible D gene TRBD1, 5 bases. Per the germline V gene, CDR1 is SGHRS and CDR2 is YFSETQ. CDR3 length equals 15 residues. Trimming removed 4 bases at V and 10 bases at J, with 18 bases between. DNA for the CDR3: TGCGCCAGCAGCCCCGGGGATAGGGGCTTGTCACCCCTCCACTTT. This translates into CASSPGDRGLSPLHF.

The gene calls are TRBV5-6 and TRBJ2-1; D unclear. CDR1 is SGHDT and CDR2 is YYEEEE in the germline V gene. V gave up 2 bases and J gave up 8 bases, with 5 bases separating them. This CDR3 region has 11 residues. Here the CDR3 reads CASSFSYEQFF. The CDR3 DNA sequence: TGTGCCAGCAGCTTTAGTTATGAGCAGTTCTTC.

This clonotype was counted only a few times. One junction end disagrees with the germline gene, perhaps due to a read error. The J gene is TRBJ1-5, the V gene TRBV6-5; D gene ambiguous. CDR3 length equals 15 residues. Per the germline V gene, CDR1 is MNHEY and CDR2 is SVGAGI. The CDR3 spells CASNYSRHWDQPQHF. As DNA, the CDR3 is TGTGCCAGCAATTACTCCCGACACTGGGATCAGCCCCAGCATTTT.

Concerning this clonotype: An end of the junction differs from the germline gene, which may be a read error. The V gene is TRBV4-2, the J gene TRBJ1-2; no clear D gene. CDR1 is LGHNA and CDR2 is YNFKEQ in the germline V gene. This CDR3 has 16 amino acids. The CDR3 DNA reads as TGTGCCAGCAGCCAAGAATCCGGCTTTGCTAACTGTGGCTACACCTTC. Its protein product is CASSQESGFANCGYTF.

CDR3 DNA: TGTGCCAGCAGTGGACAGGGGGCTAGCAATGAGCAGTTCTTC. Encoded protein: CASSGQGASNEQFF. This chain connects TRBV2 to TRBJ2-1; 10 bases fit TRBD1. This CDR3 comprises 14 residues. Looked up from germline, CDR1 is SNHLY and CDR2 is FYNNEI. With 4 bases clipped from V and 6 bases from J, the junction kept 3 bases outside the gene matches.

This clonotype appeared a few times. This chain links TRBV7-9 with TRBJ2-5; D may be TRBD1 (6 bases). The length of the CDR3 is 16 residues. V lost 1 base and J 5 bases, leaving 17 bases between the germline ends. Germline V gene lookup returns CDR1 SEHNR and CDR2 FQNEAQ (reference sequence). DNA for the CDR3: TGTGCCAGCAGCTTAGTCTCTGACAGGAGAGTCGAGACCCAGTACTTC. This sequence encodes CASSLVSDRRVETQYF.

The chain uses TRBV7-2 and TRBJ2-1; 8 bases match TRBD2. V was pared by 6 bases and J by 5 bases, with 6 bases of the junction left unmatched. Looked up from germline, CDR1 is SGHTA and CDR2 is FQGNSA. CDR3 length equals 14 residues. CDR3 protein: CASRAGGANNEQFF. The CDR3 DNA reads as TGTGCCAGCAGAGCCGGGGGGGCAAACAATGAGCAGTTCTTC.

The V call is TRBV6-2 or TRBV6-3, the J call TRBJ1-1, with D maybe TRBD1 (5 bases). Trimming left V 0 bases short and J 0 bases short, with 29 bases between. CDR1 and CDR2 (germline): MNHEY, SVGEGT. CDR3 length equals 22 residues. Written as DNA, the CDR3 is TGTGCCAGCAGTTACTCGATGGGGGGTTCACCTACCATGGATACCATGAACACTGAAGCTTTCTTT. Translating it yields CASSYSMGGSPTMDTMNTEAFF.

The V and J genes are TRBV20-1 and TRBJ2-1, with 9 bases aligning to TRBD1. The J call may not be correct, given that the DNA end is closer to TRBJ2-7. This CDR3 has 14 amino acids. Germline CDR1 DFQATT, CDR2 SNEGSKA (reference sequence). DNA of the CDR3: TGCAGTGGGAGGAGGACAGGGGAACACTACGAGCAGTACTTC. Translation: CSGRRTGEHYEQYF.

This clonotype was detected once. One junction end disagrees with the germline gene, perhaps due to a read error. J is TRBJ2-5 and V is TRBV28; 7 bases match TRBD2. Germline lookup yields CDR1 MDHEN and CDR2 SYDVKM. The CDR3 consists of 15 residues. In DNA form, the CDR3 reads TGTACCAGCAGCGGGATTTCTGAAGGAAGGTCGGCCCAGTACTTC. Its translation is CTSSGISEGRSAQYF.

This clonotype has just a few counts. This chain uses TRBV20-1 with TRBJ1-2, with TRBD1 as a possible D gene (6 bases). CDR1 is DFQATT, CDR2 SNEGSKA, per germline (reference sequence). Trimming took off 1 base at V and 0 bases at J, with 9 bases between the two ends. The CDR3 runs 14 residues. The CDR3 reads CSARGGHSNYGYTF. CDR3 nucleotides: TGCAGTGCTAGAGGGGGACACTCTAACTATGGCTACACCTTC.

This clonotype was detected only a few times. This chain joins TRBV20-1 and TRBJ2-5; TRBD2 aligns across 11 bases. The J call is uncertain, as TRBJ2-1 better fits the DNA end. The CDR3 consists of 16 residues. Germline assignment: CDR1 DFQATT and CDR2 SNEGSKA (reference sequence). The CDR3 is CSAGGLAGGFYDEQFF. The CDR3 bases are TGCAGTGCTGGAGGGTTAGCGGGGGGGTTTTACGATGAGCAGTTCTTC.

This chain joins TRBV6-2 or TRBV6-3 and TRBJ1-2; D remains unclear. This CDR3 has 12 residues. The germline V gene has CDR1 MNHEY and CDR2 SVGEGT. The V end was cut by 5 bases, the J end by 6 bases, with 10 bases between. The CDR3 sequence is CASSQRNNGYTF. In DNA, the CDR3 is TGTGCCAGCAGTCAACGGAATAATGGCTACACCTTC.

The V call is TRBV10-2, the J call TRBJ1-6; 8 positions match TRBD1. Germline CDR1 is WSHSY and CDR2 is SAAADI. The CDR3 consists of 15 residues. Trimming cost V 8 bases and J 10 bases; bases outside gene matches: 13. The CDR3, as DNA: TGCGCCAGCTCAGCCCCGGACAGGGTAGGATCACCCCTCCACTTT. It yields the protein CASSAPDRVGSPLHF.

This clonotype was counted between two and nine times. The chain employs TRBV5-1 and TRBJ2-5; the match to TRBD1 covers 10 bases. Germline values: CDR1 SGHRS, CDR2 YFSETQ. The CDR3 runs 17 residues. V lost 2 bases, J lost 2 bases, and 9 bases stayed unmatched. CDR3 loop: CASSFHSTGGVQETQYF. DNA of the CDR3: TGCGCCAGCAGCTTTCACTCGACAGGGGGCGTTCAAGAGACCCAGTACTTC.

This clonotype was detected ten times or more. V usage is TRBV5-1 and J usage is TRBJ2-1; TRBD1 matches 7 bases. Germline loops: CDR1 SGHRS, CDR2 YFSETQ. V gave up 0 bases and J gave up 10 bases; unmatched junction bases: 7. CDR3 length equals 14 residues. The chain's CDR3 is CASSLARQGGEQFF. CDR3 in DNA: TGCGCCAGCAGCTTGGCAAGACAGGGTGGAGAGCAGTTCTTC.